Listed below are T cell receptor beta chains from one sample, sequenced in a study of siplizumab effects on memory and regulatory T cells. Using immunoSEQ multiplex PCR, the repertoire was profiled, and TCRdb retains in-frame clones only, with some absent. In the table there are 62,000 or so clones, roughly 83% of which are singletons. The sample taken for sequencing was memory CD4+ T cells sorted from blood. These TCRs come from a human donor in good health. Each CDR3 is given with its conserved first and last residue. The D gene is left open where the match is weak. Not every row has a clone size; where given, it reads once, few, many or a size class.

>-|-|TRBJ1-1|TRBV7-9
CASSHGRGLGSDTEAFF
TGTGCCAGCAGCCATGGACGGGGCTTGGGCTCGGACACTGAAGCTTTCTTT
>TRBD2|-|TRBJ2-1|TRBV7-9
CASSPVAAAGGLNEQFF
TGTGCCAGCAGCCCAGTGGCGGCTGCGGGGGGCCTCAATGAGCAGTTCTTC
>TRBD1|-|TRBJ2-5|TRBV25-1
CASSETGARETQYF
TGTGCCAGCAGTGAAACAGGGGCTCGGGAGACCCAGTACTTC
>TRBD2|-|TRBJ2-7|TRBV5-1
CASSRGTREYEQYF
TGCGCCAGCAGCAGGGGGACTAGGGAGTACGAGCAGTACTTC
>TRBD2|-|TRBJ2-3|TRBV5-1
CASSISGGQTDTQYF
TGCGCCAGCAGCATTAGCGGGGGCCAGACCGATACGCAGTATTTT
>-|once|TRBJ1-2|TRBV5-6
CASSFNLRFGVYGYTF
TGTGCCAGCAGCTTTAATTTGCGATTCGGGGTCTATGGCTACACCTTC
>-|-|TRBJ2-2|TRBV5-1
CASNWEANTGELFF
TGCGCCAGCAATTGGGAGGCAAACACCGGGGAGCTGTTTTTT
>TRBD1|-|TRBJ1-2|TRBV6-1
CASTLRRDSDRDTF
TGTGCCAGCACCCTGCGCCGGGACAGCGACCGGGACACCTTC
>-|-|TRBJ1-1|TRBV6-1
CASSERLNTEAFF
TGTGCCAGCAGTGAAAGGTTAAACACTGAAGCTTTCTTT
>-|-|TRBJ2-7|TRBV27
CASSPGLRIANEQYF
TGTGCCAGCAGTCCCGGGCTACGAATTGCCAACGAGCAGTACTTC
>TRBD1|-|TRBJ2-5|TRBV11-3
CASSSQGVSETQYF
TGTGCCAGCAGCTCTCAGGGGGTCTCAGAGACCCAGTACTTC
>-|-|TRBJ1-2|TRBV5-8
CASSLWDIRGANYGYTF
TGTGCCAGCAGCTTATGGGATATAAGGGGGGCTAACTATGGCTACACCTTC
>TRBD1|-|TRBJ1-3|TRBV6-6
CASSFDRASGNTIYF
TGTGCCAGCAGTTTCGACAGGGCTTCTGGAAACACCATATATTTT
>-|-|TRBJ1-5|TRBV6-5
CASSYGGRQPQHF
TGTGCCAGCAGTTACGGGGGGCGTCAGCCCCAGCATTTT
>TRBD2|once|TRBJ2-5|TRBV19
CASSSLTSGQETQYF
TGTGCCAGTAGTAGCCTGACTAGCGGACAAGAGACCCAGTACTTC
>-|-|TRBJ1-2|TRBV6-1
CASRKRGGNYGYTF
TGTGCCAGCAGAAAGCGGGGGGGGAACTATGGCTACACCTTC
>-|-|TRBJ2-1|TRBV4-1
CASSQDIMGSSYNEQFF
TGCGCCAGCAGCCAAGACATAATGGGGAGCTCCTACAATGAGCAGTTCTTC
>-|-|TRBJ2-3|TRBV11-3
CASSSSWSADTQYF
TGTGCCAGCAGCTCGTCATGGAGCGCAGATACGCAGTATTTT
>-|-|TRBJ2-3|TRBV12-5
CASGLVLRTGSLGRVDDTQYF
TGTGCTAGTGGTTTGGTACTTAGGACAGGGAGTCTAGGGAGGGTCGACGATACGCAGTATTTT
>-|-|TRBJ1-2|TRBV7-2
CASSPNQYGYTF
TGTGCCAGCAGCCCGAACCAGTACGGCTACACCTTC
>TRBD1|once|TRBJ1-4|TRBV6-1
CASSDQGASLEKLFF
TGTGCCAGCAGTGATCAGGGGGCATCCCTAGAAAAACTGTTTTTT
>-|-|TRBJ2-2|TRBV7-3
CASSLTLGLTGELFF
TGTGCCAGCAGCTTAACGTTGGGGTTAACCGGGGAGCTGTTTTTT
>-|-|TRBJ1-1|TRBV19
CASSIEGNTEAFF
TGTGCCAGTAGTATCGAGGGAAACACTGAAGCTTTCTTT
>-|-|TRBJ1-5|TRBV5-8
CASSLNGGQPQHF
TGTGCCAGCAGCTTGAACGGTGGGCAGCCCCAGCATTTT
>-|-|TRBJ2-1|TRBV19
CASSIKIDSYNEQFF
TGTGCCAGTAGTATCAAAATCGACAGCTACAATGAGCAGTTCTTC
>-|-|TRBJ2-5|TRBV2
CASSEGSGAQETQYF
TGTGCCAGCAGTGAAGGTTCAGGGGCCCAAGAGACCCAGTACTTC
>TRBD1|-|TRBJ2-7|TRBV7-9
CASSWGQGEQYF
TGTGCCAGCAGCTGGGGACAGGGCGAGCAGTACTTC
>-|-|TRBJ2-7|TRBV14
CASSRGISYEQYF
TGTGCCAGCAGCCGCGGGATTTCCTACGAGCAGTACTTC
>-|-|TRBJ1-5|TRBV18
CASSPTDGRNQPQHF
TGTGCCAGCTCACCGACGGACGGAAGGAATCAGCCCCAGCATTTT
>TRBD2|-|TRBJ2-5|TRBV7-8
CASSSTGTSGITVKTQYF
TGTGCCAGCAGCTCTACCGGGACTAGCGGCATAACAGTAAAGACCCAGTACTTC
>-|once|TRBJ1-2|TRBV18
CASSLAIDKGNGYTF
TGTGCCAGCTCACTCGCGATAGATAAGGGAAATGGCTACACCTTC
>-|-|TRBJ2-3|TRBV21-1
CASSDLQGTDTQYF
TGTGCCAGCAGCGACTTACAGGGCACAGATACGCAGTATTTT
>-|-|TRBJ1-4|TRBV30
CAWSELGQNEKLFF
TGTGCCTGGAGTGAGTTAGGACAGAATGAAAAACTGTTTTTT
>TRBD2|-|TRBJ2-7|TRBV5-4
CASSLTSGRSSYEQYF
TGTGCCAGCAGCTTAACTAGCGGAAGGAGCTCCTACGAGCAGTACTTC
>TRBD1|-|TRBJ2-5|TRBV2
CASRGQGGVQETQYF
TGTGCCAGCAGGGGACAGGGGGGCGTACAAGAGACCCAGTACTTC
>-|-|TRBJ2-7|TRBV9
CASSVGRGLSYEQYF
TGTGCCAGCAGCGTCGGCCGGGGCCTTTCCTACGAGCAGTACTTC
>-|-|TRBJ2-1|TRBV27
CASSPPGGNEQFF
TGTGCCAGCAGTCCGCCAGGAGGCAATGAGCAGTTCTTC
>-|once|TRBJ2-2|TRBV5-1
CASSLEGLNTGELFF
TGCGCCAGCAGCTTGGAGGGACTGAACACCGGGGAGCTGTTTTTT
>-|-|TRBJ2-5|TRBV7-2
CASSLRVLLGETQYF
TGTGCCAGCAGCTTGAGGGTACTACTCGGGGAGACCCAGTACTTC
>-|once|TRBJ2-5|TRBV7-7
CASSLAPDVRGLVSRESETQYF
TGTGCTAGCAGCTTAGCGCCAGATGTTAGGGGACTGGTATCGCGTGAGTCGGAGACCCAGTACTTC
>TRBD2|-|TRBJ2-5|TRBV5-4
CASSLGGREDKTQYF
TGTGCCAGCAGCTTAGGAGGCCGGGAGGATAAGACCCAGTACTTC
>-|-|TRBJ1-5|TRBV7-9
CASSLHSNQPQHF
TGTGCCAGCAGCCTCCACAGTAATCAGCCCCAGCATTTT
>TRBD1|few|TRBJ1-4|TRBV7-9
CASSLRQGTNEKLFF
TGTGCCAGCAGCTTGCGACAGGGAACTAATGAAAAACTGTTTTTT
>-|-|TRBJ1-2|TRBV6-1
CASSERAGFGYTF
TGTGCCAGCAGTGAAAGGGCGGGTTTTGGCTACACCTTC